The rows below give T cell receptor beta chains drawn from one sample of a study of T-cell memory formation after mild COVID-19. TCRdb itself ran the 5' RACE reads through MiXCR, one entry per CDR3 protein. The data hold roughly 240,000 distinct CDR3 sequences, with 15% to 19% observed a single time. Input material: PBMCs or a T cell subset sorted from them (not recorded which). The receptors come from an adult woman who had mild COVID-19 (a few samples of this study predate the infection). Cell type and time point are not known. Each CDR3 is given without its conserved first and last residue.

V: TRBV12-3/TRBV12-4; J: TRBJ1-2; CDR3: ASSLTDYGYT
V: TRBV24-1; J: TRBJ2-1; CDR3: AISGELYNEQF
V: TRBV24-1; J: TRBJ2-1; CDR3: ATSESTSGSLNEQF
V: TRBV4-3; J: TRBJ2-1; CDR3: ASSQESSGSYNEQF
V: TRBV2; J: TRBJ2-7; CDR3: ASSVEGAQY
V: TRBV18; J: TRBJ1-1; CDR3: ASSEDRNTEAF
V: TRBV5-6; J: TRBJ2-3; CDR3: ASSLWSGRRGTDTQY
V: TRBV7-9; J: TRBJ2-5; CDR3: ASSSKRGEDLLETQY
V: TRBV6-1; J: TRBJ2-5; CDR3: ATMTGTGVSETQY
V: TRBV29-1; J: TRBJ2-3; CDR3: SVQGSGTDTQY
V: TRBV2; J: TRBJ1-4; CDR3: ASSLRGQGIATNEKLF
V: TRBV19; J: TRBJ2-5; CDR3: ASSARDSRGETQY
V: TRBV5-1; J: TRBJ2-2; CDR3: ASRPGLGNTGELF
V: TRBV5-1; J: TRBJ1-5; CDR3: ASRRTGGNDQPQH
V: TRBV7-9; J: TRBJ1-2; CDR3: ASSLEESYT
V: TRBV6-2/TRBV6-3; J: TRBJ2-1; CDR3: ASSYGGHDEQF
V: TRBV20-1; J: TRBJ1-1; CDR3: SARDGAGGYLGF
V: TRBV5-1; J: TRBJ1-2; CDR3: ASSLEAAGHGYT
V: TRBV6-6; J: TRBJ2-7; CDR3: ASSYSSGSYEQY
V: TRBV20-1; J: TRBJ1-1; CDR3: SARPGSGYTEAF
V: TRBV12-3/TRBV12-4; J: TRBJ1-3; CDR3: ASSLSPGTAGNTIY
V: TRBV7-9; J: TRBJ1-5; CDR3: ASSSPTDYSNQPQH
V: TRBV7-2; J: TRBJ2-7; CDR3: ASSSPKAAPSYEQY
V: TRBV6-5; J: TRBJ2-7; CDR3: ASSYGGVGSYEQY
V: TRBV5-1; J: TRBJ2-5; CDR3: ASSLAGHSGETQY
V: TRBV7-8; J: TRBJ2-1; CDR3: ASSLVAPGLVNNEQF
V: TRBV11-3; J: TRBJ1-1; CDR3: ASSFGQRNTEAF
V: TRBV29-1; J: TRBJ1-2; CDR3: SAKDRLYGYT
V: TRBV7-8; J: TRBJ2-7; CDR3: ASGLLSGGSSYEQY
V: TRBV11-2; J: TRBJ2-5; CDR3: ASSLDRGTQETQY
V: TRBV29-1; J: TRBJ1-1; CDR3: SVGTGGGRRTEAF
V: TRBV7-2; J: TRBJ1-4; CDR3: ASSYRATNEKLF
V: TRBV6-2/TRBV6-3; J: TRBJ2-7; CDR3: ASRLAGANPYEQY